The T cell receptor (beta chain) under discussion was sequenced for a study of naive and memory T cell subsets. General study points: Each distinct alpha or beta sequence counts as one clonotype. Between naive and memory subsets, TCR abundance power law exponents differed. Diversity fell and Gini index rose from naive through CM, EM, EMRA.

Ten or more counts support this clonotype. Its antigen remains unknown. This CDR3 contains 15 residues. J gave up 5 bases and V 6 bases, and 6 bases lay outside the gene matches. Germline V CDR1 and CDR2: MNHEY, SVGAGI. Two oligonucleotides, mixed equimolar, formed the beta constant-region primer covering TRBC1 and TRBC2. TCRdb analysed the UMI-ligation and nested PCR reads with MiXCR anew, one entry per CDR3 protein. Found here are approximately 82,000 distinct CDR3 sequences, 6% to 7.5% of them singletons; the top ten hold around 1.7%. Cells stained for CD3, CD4, CD8, CD45RA, CD27 and viability were sorted into four CD45RA/CD27 subsets.

The chain uses TRBV6-5 and TRBJ1-6, with 8 nucleotides matching TRBD1. Sequences were obtained from central memory CD4+ T cells from blood. This clonotype was obtained from a human donor in good health. The CDR3 nucleotides are TGTGCCAGCAGACCCGGACAGGGCAATAATTCACCCCTCCACTTT. It is translated as CASRPGQGNNSPLHF.